The rows below give T cell receptor beta chains drawn from one sample of a study of metastatic and nonmetastatic thyroid tumors. With MiXCR, TCRdb called clones anew from the PCR reads. The data hold about 70,000 clones, with roughly 18% observed a single time. The sequencing input was blood. The receptors shown here come from a female donor with papillary thyroid cancer or a benign thyroid nodule (not recorded which). Some clones in this sample may be carry-over from other donors' samples. CDR3s include the opening cysteine and the closing phenylalanine or tryptophan. Fields, in order: D gene, clone size, V gene, J gene, CDR3 protein, CDR3 DNA. A D gene is named only where the DNA matches it firmly. Clone size is shown for a subset of rows, as once, few, many or a class of expanded clone.

d_gene: TRBD2; abundance: NA; v_gene: TRBV5-1; j_gene: TRBJ2-3; CDR3aa: CAISPGTSGSIADTQYF; CDR3nt: TGCGCCATCAGCCCCGGGACTAGCGGGAGTATCGCAGATACGCAGTATTTT
d_gene: NA; abundance: many; v_gene: TRBV3-1; j_gene: TRBJ1-1; CDR3aa: CASSQRQTVAFF; CDR3nt: TGTGCCAGCAGCCAACGACAGACGGTAGCTTTCTTT
d_gene: TRBD2; abundance: NA; v_gene: TRBV6-1; j_gene: TRBJ2-2; CDR3aa: CATRLAVNTGELFF; CDR3nt: TGTGCCACCAGACTAGCGGTGAACACCGGGGAGCTGTTTTTT
d_gene: TRBD1; abundance: few; v_gene: TRBV5-4; j_gene: TRBJ1-4; CDR3aa: CASSTGTVGEKLFF; CDR3nt: TGTGCCAGCAGCACCGGGACAGTTGGAGAAAAACTGTTTTTT
d_gene: TRBD1; abundance: NA; v_gene: TRBV28; j_gene: TRBJ1-5; CDR3aa: CASSTDRANQHKHF; CDR3nt: TGTGCCAGCAGCACTGACAGGGCCAATCAGCACAAGCATTTT
d_gene: NA; abundance: many; v_gene: TRBV4-1; j_gene: TRBJ1-6; CDR3aa: CASSQDGAGTPSNSPLHF; CDR3nt: TGCGCCAGCAGCCAAGATGGGGCGGGAACCCCGAGCAATTCACCCCTCCACTTT
d_gene: TRBD2; abundance: NA; v_gene: TRBV6-4; j_gene: TRBJ2-3; CDR3aa: CASSKGLAGDDTQYF; CDR3nt: TGTGCCAGCAGTAAGGGACTAGCGGGAGACGATACGCAGTATTTT
d_gene: NA; abundance: many; v_gene: TRBV3-2; j_gene: TRBJ2-1; CDR3aa: CATRRGTGYNEQFF; CDR3nt: TGTGCCACCCGAAGGGGGACAGGCTACAATGAGCAGTTCTTC
d_gene: NA; abundance: many; v_gene: TRBV4-1; j_gene: TRBJ1-6; CDR3aa: CASSQGQPNNSPLHF; CDR3nt: TGCGCCAGCAGCCAAGGACAGCCAAATAATTCACCCCTCCACTTT
d_gene: NA; abundance: NA; v_gene: TRBV20-1; j_gene: TRBJ2-7; CDR3aa: CSARDYTGYEQYF; CDR3nt: TGCAGTGCTAGGGACTATACCGGCTACGAGCAGTACTTC
d_gene: TRBD1; abundance: NA; v_gene: TRBV30; j_gene: TRBJ1-2; CDR3aa: CAWGGPGTANYGYTF; CDR3nt: TGTGCCTGGGGTGGCCCCGGGACAGCTAACTATGGCTACACCTTC
d_gene: NA; abundance: NA; v_gene: TRBV20-1; j_gene: TRBJ2-7; CDR3aa: CSAKPTDVAYEQYF; CDR3nt: TGCAGTGCCAAACCAACGGACGTAGCCTACGAGCAGTACTTC
d_gene: NA; abundance: many; v_gene: TRBV5-6; j_gene: TRBJ1-2; CDR3aa: CASRQQAGYYGYTF; CDR3nt: TGTGCCAGCAGACAACAGGCAGGCTACTATGGCTACACCTTC
d_gene: NA; abundance: NA; v_gene: TRBV6-4; j_gene: TRBJ2-2; CDR3aa: CASSDSISCYAGELFF; CDR3nt: TGTGCCAGCAGTGACTCGATTTCATGCTACGCCGGGGAGCTGTTTTTT
d_gene: TRBD1; abundance: NA; v_gene: TRBV11-2; j_gene: TRBJ2-7; CDR3aa: CASSLRGSGQGTYEQYF; CDR3nt: TGTGCCAGCAGCTTAAGGGGCTCGGGACAGGGGACCTACGAGCAGTACTTC
d_gene: NA; abundance: many; v_gene: TRBV25-1; j_gene: TRBJ1-1; CDR3aa: CASSAQTGYTEAFF; CDR3nt: TGTGCCAGCAGTGCCCAAACAGGGTACACTGAAGCTTTCTTT
d_gene: TRBD1; abundance: few; v_gene: TRBV19; j_gene: TRBJ2-1; CDR3aa: CASSSQGADEQFF; CDR3nt: TGTGCCAGTAGTTCTCAGGGGGCCGATGAGCAGTTCTTC
d_gene: NA; abundance: many; v_gene: TRBV14; j_gene: TRBJ2-1; CDR3aa: CASSQYKTGPHNEQFF; CDR3nt: TGTGCCAGCAGCCAATACAAGACAGGTCCGCACAATGAGCAGTTCTTC
d_gene: NA; abundance: many; v_gene: TRBV15; j_gene: TRBJ1-3; CDR3aa: CATSRVGPGNTIYF; CDR3nt: TGTGCCACCAGCAGAGTTGGCCCTGGAAACACCATATATTTT
d_gene: NA; abundance: many; v_gene: TRBV19; j_gene: TRBJ1-5; CDR3aa: CASSIEGWGNQPQHF; CDR3nt: TGTGCCAGTAGTATAGAGGGGTGGGGGAATCAGCCCCAGCATTTT
d_gene: TRBD1; abundance: many; v_gene: TRBV24-1; j_gene: TRBJ2-3; CDR3aa: CATSDAPGQRIETDTQYF; CDR3nt: TGTGCCACCAGTGACGCCCCGGGACAGCGAATCGAGACAGATACGCAGTATTTT
d_gene: TRBD2; abundance: NA; v_gene: TRBV3-1; j_gene: TRBJ2-7; CDR3aa: CASSQLAGGEQYF; CDR3nt: TGTGCCAGCAGCCAACTAGCGGGAGGCGAGCAGTACTTC
d_gene: NA; abundance: NA; v_gene: TRBV13; j_gene: TRBJ1-2; CDR3aa: CASSSAPQKGYGYTF; CDR3nt: TGTGCCAGCAGCTCCGCACCGCAGAAGGGCTATGGCTACACCTTC
d_gene: TRBD2; abundance: many; v_gene: TRBV18; j_gene: TRBJ2-7; CDR3aa: CASSPPGLSSSYEQYF; CDR3nt: TGTGCCAGCTCACCCCCGGGACTATCCAGCTCCTACGAGCAGTACTTC
d_gene: TRBD2; abundance: many; v_gene: TRBV30; j_gene: TRBJ2-5; CDR3aa: CAWRGVRRLAGGFYQETQYF; CDR3nt: TGTGCCTGGAGGGGGGTCCGGAGACTAGCGGGAGGGTTCTACCAAGAGACCCAGTACTTC
d_gene: TRBD2; abundance: many; v_gene: TRBV5-4; j_gene: TRBJ2-3; CDR3aa: CASSIAGPLTDTQYF; CDR3nt: TGTGCCAGCAGTATAGCGGGCCCCCTCACAGATACGCAGTATTTT
d_gene: TRBD1; abundance: many; v_gene: TRBV20-1; j_gene: TRBJ2-7; CDR3aa: CSAQGQGARREQYF; CDR3nt: TGCAGTGCGCAGGGACAGGGGGCGCGCCGCGAGCAGTACTTC
d_gene: TRBD1; abundance: many; v_gene: TRBV7-2; j_gene: TRBJ2-7; CDR3aa: CASSLVAGGYEQYF; CDR3nt: TGTGCCAGCAGCTTAGTGGCAGGGGGCTACGAGCAGTACTTC
d_gene: TRBD1; abundance: NA; v_gene: TRBV30; j_gene: TRBJ2-7; CDR3aa: CAWMTPGGSEQYF; CDR3nt: TGTGCCTGGATGACGCCAGGGGGATCCGAGCAGTACTTC
d_gene: TRBD1; abundance: few; v_gene: TRBV3-1; j_gene: TRBJ1-2; CDR3aa: CASSQESAQGASYGYTF; CDR3nt: TGTGCCAGCAGCCAAGAATCGGCCCAGGGGGCGAGCTATGGCTACACCTTC
d_gene: TRBD1; abundance: many; v_gene: TRBV6-1; j_gene: TRBJ2-1; CDR3aa: CASSSDRDSYNEQFF; CDR3nt: TGTGCCAGCAGCTCCGACAGGGACTCCTACAATGAGCAGTTCTTC
d_gene: TRBD2; abundance: NA; v_gene: TRBV5-4; j_gene: TRBJ2-3; CDR3aa: CASSLAGIRDTQYF; CDR3nt: TGTGCCAGCAGTCTAGCGGGAATACGCGATACGCAGTATTTT
d_gene: TRBD2; abundance: many; v_gene: TRBV20-1; j_gene: TRBJ2-7; CDR3aa: CSARERASGSYEQYF; CDR3nt: TGCAGTGCTAGAGAAAGGGCTAGCGGGAGTTACGAGCAGTACTTC
d_gene: NA; abundance: many; v_gene: TRBV4-1; j_gene: TRBJ2-2; CDR3aa: CASSQEGFTGELFF; CDR3nt: TGCGCCAGCAGCCAAGAGGGGTTCACCGGGGAGCTGTTTTTT
d_gene: TRBD1; abundance: NA; v_gene: TRBV6-1; j_gene: TRBJ1-2; CDR3aa: CASSPGQGIPTF; CDR3nt: TGTGCCAGCAGCCCCGGACAGGGAATCCCCACCTTC
d_gene: TRBD1; abundance: many; v_gene: TRBV20-1; j_gene: TRBJ1-6; CDR3aa: CSARGTRQGNNSPLHF; CDR3nt: TGCAGTGCTAGGGGTACCCGACAGGGGAATAATTCACCCCTCCACTTT
d_gene: NA; abundance: many; v_gene: TRBV2; j_gene: TRBJ1-3; CDR3aa: CASSRSGNTIYF; CDR3nt: TGTGCCAGCAGTAGGTCTGGAAACACCATATATTTT
d_gene: NA; abundance: many; v_gene: TRBV18; j_gene: TRBJ2-3; CDR3aa: CASSRPDLLASTDTQYF; CDR3nt: TGTGCCAGCTCACGCCCAGATTTGCTAGCGAGCACAGATACGCAGTATTTT
d_gene: NA; abundance: few; v_gene: TRBV28; j_gene: TRBJ1-1; CDR3aa: CASSLHGSDTEAFF; CDR3nt: TGTGCCAGCAGTTTACATGGGTCGGACACTGAAGCTTTCTTT
d_gene: TRBD1; abundance: many; v_gene: TRBV12-3/TRBV12-4; j_gene: TRBJ2-1; CDR3aa: CASSPRQGAGEQFF; CDR3nt: TGTGCCAGCAGTCCTCGACAGGGGGCGGGTGAGCAGTTCTTC
d_gene: NA; abundance: few; v_gene: TRBV6-1; j_gene: TRBJ2-7; CDR3aa: CASSVHTVGFYEQYF; CDR3nt: TGTGCCAGCAGTGTACATACGGTCGGGTTTTACGAGCAGTACTTC
d_gene: NA; abundance: many; v_gene: TRBV11-2; j_gene: TRBJ2-6; CDR3aa: CASGALTGANVLTF; CDR3nt: TGTGCCAGCGGCGCCCTGACTGGGGCCAACGTCCTGACTTTC
d_gene: NA; abundance: many; v_gene: TRBV6-2/TRBV6-3; j_gene: TRBJ2-2; CDR3aa: CASSFQRYTGELFF; CDR3nt: TGTGCCAGCAGTTTTCAGCGCTACACCGGGGAGCTGTTTTTT
d_gene: NA; abundance: few; v_gene: TRBV20-1; j_gene: TRBJ2-1; CDR3aa: CSAVDPPMLFF; CDR3nt: TGCAGTGCCGTGGACCCCCCAATGTTGTTCTTC
d_gene: TRBD2; abundance: many; v_gene: TRBV30; j_gene: TRBJ2-7; CDR3aa: CAWKLAGTYEQYF; CDR3nt: TGTGCCTGGAAACTAGCGGGAACCTACGAGCAGTACTTC
d_gene: NA; abundance: many; v_gene: TRBV7-6; j_gene: TRBJ1-5; CDR3aa: CASSLEGGGFQAQHF; CDR3nt: TGTGCCAGCAGCTTAGAAGGCGGGGGGTTTCAGGCCCAGCATTTT